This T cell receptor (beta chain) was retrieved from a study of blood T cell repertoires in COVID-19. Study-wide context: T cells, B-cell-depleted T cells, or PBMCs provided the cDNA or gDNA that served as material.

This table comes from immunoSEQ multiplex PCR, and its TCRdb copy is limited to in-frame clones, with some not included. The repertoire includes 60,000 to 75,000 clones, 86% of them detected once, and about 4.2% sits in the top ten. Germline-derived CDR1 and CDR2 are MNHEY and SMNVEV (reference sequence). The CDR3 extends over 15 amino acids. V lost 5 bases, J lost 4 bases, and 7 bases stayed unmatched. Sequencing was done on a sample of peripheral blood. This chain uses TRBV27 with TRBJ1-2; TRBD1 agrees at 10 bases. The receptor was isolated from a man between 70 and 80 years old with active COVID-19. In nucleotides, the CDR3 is TGTGCCAGCAGTCTGAGACAGGGGGCTAGCTATGGCTACACCTTC. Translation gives CASSLRQGASYGYTF.